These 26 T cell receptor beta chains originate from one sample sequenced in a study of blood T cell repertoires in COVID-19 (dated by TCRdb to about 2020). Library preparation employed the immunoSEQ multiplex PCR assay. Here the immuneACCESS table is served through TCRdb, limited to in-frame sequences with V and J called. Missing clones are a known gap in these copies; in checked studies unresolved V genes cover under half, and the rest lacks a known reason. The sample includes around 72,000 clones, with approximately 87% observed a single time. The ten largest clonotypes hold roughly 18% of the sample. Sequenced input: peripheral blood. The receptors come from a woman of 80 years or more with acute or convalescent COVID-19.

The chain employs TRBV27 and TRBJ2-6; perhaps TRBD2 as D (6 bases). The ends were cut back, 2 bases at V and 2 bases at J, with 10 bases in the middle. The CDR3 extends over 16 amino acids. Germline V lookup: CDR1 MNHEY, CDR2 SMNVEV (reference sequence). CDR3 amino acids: CASSLIGGAGANVLTF. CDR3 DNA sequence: TGTGCCAGCAGTTTAATAGGAGGGGCTGGGGCCAACGTCCTGACTTTC. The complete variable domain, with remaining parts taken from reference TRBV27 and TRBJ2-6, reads EAQVTQNPRYLITVTGKKLTVTCSQNMNHEYMSWYRQDPGLGLRQIYYSMNVEVTDKGDVPEGYKVSRKEKRNFPLILESPSPNQTSLYFCASSLIGGAGANVLTFGAGSRLTVL.

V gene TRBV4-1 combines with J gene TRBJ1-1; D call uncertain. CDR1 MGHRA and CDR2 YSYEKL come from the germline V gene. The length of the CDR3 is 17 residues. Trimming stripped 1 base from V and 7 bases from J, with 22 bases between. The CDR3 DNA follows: TGCGCCAGCAGCCAAGTCCAACCTACGTCCGTTCGAGGTGAAGCTTTCTTT. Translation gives CASSQVQPTSVRGEAFF.

CDR3 sequence reads: CASSSTGTSRDTQYF. In DNA form, the CDR3 reads TGTGCCAGCAGCTCAACAGGGACCTCAAGAGATACGCAGTATTTT. V is TRBV5-8 and J is TRBJ2-3, with a tentative D call TRBD1 (6 bases). Germline lookup yields CDR1 SGHTS and CDR2 YDEGEE. The V end was cut by 3 bases, the J end by 5 bases, with 16 bases between. The CDR3 contains 15 residues.

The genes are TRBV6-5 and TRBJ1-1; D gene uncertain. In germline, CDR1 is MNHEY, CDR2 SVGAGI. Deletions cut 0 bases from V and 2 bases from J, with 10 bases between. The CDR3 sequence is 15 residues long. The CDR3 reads CASSYSETQNTEAFF. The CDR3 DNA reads TGTGCCAGCAGTTACTCAGAGACACAAAACACTGAAGCTTTCTTT.

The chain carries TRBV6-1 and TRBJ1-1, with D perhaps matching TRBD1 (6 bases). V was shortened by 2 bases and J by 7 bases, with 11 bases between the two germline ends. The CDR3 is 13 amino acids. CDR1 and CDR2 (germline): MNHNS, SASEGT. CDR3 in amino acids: CASSETGWGEAFF. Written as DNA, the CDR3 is TGTGCCAGCAGTGAAACAGGGTGGGGTGAAGCTTTCTTT.

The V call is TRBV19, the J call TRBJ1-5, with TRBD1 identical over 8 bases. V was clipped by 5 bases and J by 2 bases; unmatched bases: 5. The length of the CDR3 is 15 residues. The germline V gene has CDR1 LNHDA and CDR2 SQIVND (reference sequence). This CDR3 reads CASSPGGARNQPQHF. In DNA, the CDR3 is TGTGCCAGTAGTCCAGGGGGCGCGCGCAATCAGCCCCAGCATTTT.

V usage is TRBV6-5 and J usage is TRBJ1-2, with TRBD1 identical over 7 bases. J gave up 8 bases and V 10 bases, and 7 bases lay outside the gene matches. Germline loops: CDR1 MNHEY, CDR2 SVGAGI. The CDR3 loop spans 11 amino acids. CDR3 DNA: TGTGCCACTACAGGGGCCTTGGGCTACACCTTC. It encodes CATTGALGYTF.

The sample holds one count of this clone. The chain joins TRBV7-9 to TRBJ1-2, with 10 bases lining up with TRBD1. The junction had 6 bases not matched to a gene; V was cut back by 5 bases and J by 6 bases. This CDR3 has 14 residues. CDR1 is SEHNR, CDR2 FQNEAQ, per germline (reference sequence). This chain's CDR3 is CASSLDRGENGYTF. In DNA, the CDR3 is TGTGCCAGCAGCCTGGACAGGGGGGAGAATGGCTACACCTTC.

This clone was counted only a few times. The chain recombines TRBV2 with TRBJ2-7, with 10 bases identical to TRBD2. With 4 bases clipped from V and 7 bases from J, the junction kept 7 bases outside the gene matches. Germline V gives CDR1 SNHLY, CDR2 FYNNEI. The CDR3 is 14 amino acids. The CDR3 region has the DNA TGTGCCAGCAGTGCGCTAGCGGGAGTCGTGGAGCAGTACTTC. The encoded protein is CASSALAGVVEQYF. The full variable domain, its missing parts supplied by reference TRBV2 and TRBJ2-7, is EPEVTQTPSHQVTQMGQEVILRCVPISNHLYFYWYRQILGQKVEFLVSFYNNEISEKSEIFDDQFSVERPDGSNFTLKIRSTKLEDSAMYFCASSALAGVVEQYFGPGTRLTVT.

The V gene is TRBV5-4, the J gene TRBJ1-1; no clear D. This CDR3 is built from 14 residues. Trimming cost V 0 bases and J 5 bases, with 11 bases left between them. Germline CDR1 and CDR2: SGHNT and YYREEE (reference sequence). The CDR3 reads CASSLESSGTEAFF. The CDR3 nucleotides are TGTGCCAGCAGCTTGGAAAGCAGCGGAACTGAAGCTTTCTTT.

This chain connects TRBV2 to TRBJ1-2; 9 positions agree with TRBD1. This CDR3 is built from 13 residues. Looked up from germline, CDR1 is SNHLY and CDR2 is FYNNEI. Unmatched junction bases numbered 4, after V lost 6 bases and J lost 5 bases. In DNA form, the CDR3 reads TGTGCCAGCAGCCGGGACAGGGATTATGGCTACACCTTC. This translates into CASSRDRDYGYTF.

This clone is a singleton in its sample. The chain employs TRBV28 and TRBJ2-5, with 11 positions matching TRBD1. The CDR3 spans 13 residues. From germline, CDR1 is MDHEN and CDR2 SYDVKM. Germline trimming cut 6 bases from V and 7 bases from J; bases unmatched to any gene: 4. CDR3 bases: TGTGCCAGCAGCGGACAGGGGGCCGGGACCCAGTACTTC. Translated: CASSGQGAGTQYF. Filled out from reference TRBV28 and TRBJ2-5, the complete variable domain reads DVKVTQSSRYLVKRTGEKVFLECVQDMDHENMFWYRQDPGLGLRLIYFSYDVKMKEKGDIPEGYSVSREKKERFSLILESASTNQTSMYLCASSGQGAGTQYFGPGTRLLVL.

As DNA, the CDR3 is TGTGCCAGCTCACCGAGGGCTAGCGGGTTGTGGCGTTACGAGCAGTACTTC. It specifies CASSPRASGLWRYEQYF. The chain is built from TRBV18 and TRBJ2-7; 8 nucleotides agree with TRBD2. V lost 3 bases and J lost 4; bases outside the gene matches: 14. CDR1 is KGHSH, CDR2 LQKENI, per germline. The CDR3 length is 17 residues.

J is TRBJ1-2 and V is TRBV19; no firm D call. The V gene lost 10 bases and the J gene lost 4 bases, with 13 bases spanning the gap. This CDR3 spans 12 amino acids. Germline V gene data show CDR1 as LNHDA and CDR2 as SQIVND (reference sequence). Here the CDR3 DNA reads TGTGCCACCGAATCGGGAGCCTATGGCTACACCTTC. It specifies CATESGAYGYTF.

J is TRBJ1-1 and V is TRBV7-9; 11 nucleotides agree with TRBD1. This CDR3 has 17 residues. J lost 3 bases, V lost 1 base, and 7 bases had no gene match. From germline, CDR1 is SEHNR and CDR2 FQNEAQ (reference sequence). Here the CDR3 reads CASSLGRTGGADTEAFF. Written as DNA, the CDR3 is TGTGCCAGCAGCTTAGGACGGACAGGGGGCGCCGACACTGAAGCTTTCTTT.

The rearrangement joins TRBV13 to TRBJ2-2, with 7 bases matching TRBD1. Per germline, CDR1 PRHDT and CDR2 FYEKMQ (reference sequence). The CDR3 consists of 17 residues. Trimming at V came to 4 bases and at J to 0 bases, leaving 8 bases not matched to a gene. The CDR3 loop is CASSSLGQATNTGELFF. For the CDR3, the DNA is TGTGCCAGCAGCTCCCTCGGACAGGCCACGAACACCGGGGAGCTGTTTTTT.

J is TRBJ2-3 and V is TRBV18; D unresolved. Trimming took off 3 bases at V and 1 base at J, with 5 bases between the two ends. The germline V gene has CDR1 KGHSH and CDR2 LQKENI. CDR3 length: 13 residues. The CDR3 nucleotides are TGTGCCAGCTCACCGTCCGGCACAGATACGCAGTATTTT. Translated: CASSPSGTDTQYF.

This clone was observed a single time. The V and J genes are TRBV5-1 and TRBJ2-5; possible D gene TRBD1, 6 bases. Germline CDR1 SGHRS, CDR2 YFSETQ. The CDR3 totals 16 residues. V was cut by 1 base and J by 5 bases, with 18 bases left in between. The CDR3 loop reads CASSLQGTGARETQYF. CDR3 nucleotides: TGCGCCAGCAGCTTGCAGGGGACGGGTGCAAGGGAGACCCAGTACTTC.

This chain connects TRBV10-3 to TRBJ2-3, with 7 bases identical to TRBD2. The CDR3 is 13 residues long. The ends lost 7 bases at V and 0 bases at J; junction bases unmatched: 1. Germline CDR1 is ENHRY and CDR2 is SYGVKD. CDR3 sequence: CAITGGSTDTQYF. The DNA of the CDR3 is TGTGCCATCACGGGAGGTAGCACAGATACGCAGTATTTT.

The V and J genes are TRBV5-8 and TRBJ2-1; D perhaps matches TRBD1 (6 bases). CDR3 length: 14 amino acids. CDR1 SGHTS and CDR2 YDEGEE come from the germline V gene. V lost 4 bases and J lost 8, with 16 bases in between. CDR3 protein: CASSPRTGFYEQFF. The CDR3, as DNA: TGTGCCAGCAGCCCAAGAACAGGGTTTTATGAGCAGTTCTTC.

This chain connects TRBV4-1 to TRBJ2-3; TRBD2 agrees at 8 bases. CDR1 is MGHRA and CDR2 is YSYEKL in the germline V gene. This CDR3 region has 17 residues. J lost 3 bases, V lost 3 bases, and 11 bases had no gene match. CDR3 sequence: CASSQGIFAGGTDTQYF. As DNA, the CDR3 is TGCGCCAGCAGCCAGGGGATCTTTGCGGGAGGTACAGATACGCAGTATTTT.

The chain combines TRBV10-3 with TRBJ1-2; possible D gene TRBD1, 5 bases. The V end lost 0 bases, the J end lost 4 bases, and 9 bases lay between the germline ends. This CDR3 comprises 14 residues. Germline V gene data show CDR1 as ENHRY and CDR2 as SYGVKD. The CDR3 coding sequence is TGTGCCATCAGTGAGTCGGGGCCAGCCTATGGCTACACCTTC. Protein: CAISESGPAYGYTF.

CDR3 in amino acids: CASSSLGGNTRVTSYEQYF. The CDR3 bases are TGTGCCAGCAGCTCACTTGGGGGGAACACGCGGGTTACCTCCTACGAGCAGTACTTC. The chain links TRBV5-8 to TRBJ2-7; D might be TRBD2 (6 bases). Germline lookup yields CDR1 SGHTS and CDR2 YDEGEE. Deletions cut 3 bases from V and 0 bases from J, with 25 bases between. CDR3 length equals 19 residues.

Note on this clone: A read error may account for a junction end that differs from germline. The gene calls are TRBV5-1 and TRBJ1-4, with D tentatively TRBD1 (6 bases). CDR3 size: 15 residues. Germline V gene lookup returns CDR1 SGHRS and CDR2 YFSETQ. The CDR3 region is CASRDSRATNEQLFF. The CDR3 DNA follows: TGCGCCAGCAGGGACAGTAGAGCAACTAATGAACAACTGTTTTTT.

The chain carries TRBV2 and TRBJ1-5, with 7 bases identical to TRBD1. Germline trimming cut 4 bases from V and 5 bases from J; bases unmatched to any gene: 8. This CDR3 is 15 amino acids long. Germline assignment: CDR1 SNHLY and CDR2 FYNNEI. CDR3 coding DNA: TGTGCCAGCAGTGCCCGACAGGGTAAAGATCAGCCCCAGCATTTT. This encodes CASSARQGKDQPQHF.

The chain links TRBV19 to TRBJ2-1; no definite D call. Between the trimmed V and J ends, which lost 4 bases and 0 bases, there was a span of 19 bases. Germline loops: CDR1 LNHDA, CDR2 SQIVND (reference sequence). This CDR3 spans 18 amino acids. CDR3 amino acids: CASSKNSLVFSSYNEQFF. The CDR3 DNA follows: TGTGCCAGTAGTAAAAACAGTTTAGTTTTTAGCTCCTACAATGAGCAGTTCTTC.